Sequencing of this TCR beta chain was carried out in a study of coeliac disease. Each fraction contributed one roughly 500,000-cell aliquot for sequencing. Generated by immunoSEQ multiplex PCR, the TCRdb table keeps only in-frame clones and is missing some. Of about 4,500 clones listed, less than 75% are singletons. As to this clone: What it recognizes is unknown.

The length of the CDR3 is 14 residues. Germline V CDR1 and CDR2: SGHRS, YFSETQ. Trimming shortened V by 0 bases and J by 4 bases, and 9 bases separated the two germline ends. General study findings and limits: Most TRB amino acid sequences occurred in only one sample. Cross-contamination between intraepithelial and lamina propria cells was possible.

The rearrangement uses TRBV5-1 and TRBJ2-3; D unclear. Material for sequencing was intraepithelial lymphocytes from the gut. This sequence was found in a young woman with active celiac disease. The CDR3 here is CASSLAAGPDTQYF. DNA of the CDR3: TGCGCCAGCAGCTTGGCCGCCGGTCCAGATACGCAGTATTTT.